The rows below give T cell receptor beta chains drawn from one sample of a study of siplizumab effects on memory and regulatory T cells. Only in-frame clones appear in the TCRdb table, and some are missing; sequencing was by immunoSEQ multiplex PCR. The data show roughly 50,000 clones, about 94% seen once. The sequenced material came from CD8+ T cells sorted from blood. The receptors were sampled from a human donor in good health. Both conserved end residues are part of each CDR3. D genes are given only for firm matches. Clone size is given for some rows only: seen once, a few or many times, or a class if the clone is expanded.

j_call v_call d_call clone_size cdr3_nt cdr3_aa
TRBJ2-7 TRBV14 NA NA TGTGCCAGCAGCCAAGAGGAAGCCTACGAGCAGTACTTC CASSQEEAYEQYF
TRBJ2-7 TRBV10-2 TRBD1 NA TGCGCCAGCAGCTACTATCGGACAGGAAAGTCCTACGAGCAGTACTTC CASSYYRTGKSYEQYF
TRBJ1-2 TRBV5-1 NA NA TGCGCCAGCAGTGAGGGGAATGGCTACACCTTC CASSEGNGYTF
TRBJ2-1 TRBV11-3 TRBD1 NA TGTGCCAGCAGCCCCGGGGACAGGGTTAACAATGAGCAGTTCTTC CASSPGDRVNNEQFF
TRBJ1-1 TRBV30 TRBD1 NA TGTGCCTGGAGTCTGGACAGGGGCGCTGAAGCTTTCTTT CAWSLDRGAEAFF
TRBJ2-7 TRBV28 NA NA TGTGCCAGCAGTTTAGACGGTACCTACGAGCAGTACTTC CASSLDGTYEQYF
TRBJ2-7 TRBV27 NA NA TGTGCCAGCAGTTTAAGGGCGGGCGTGCCCTACGAGCAGTACTTC CASSLRAGVPYEQYF
TRBJ2-1 TRBV5-4 NA NA TGTGCCAGCAGCTTGTTCCTAGACAACAATGAGCAGTTCTTC CASSLFLDNNEQFF
TRBJ2-1 TRBV15 NA once TGTGCCACCAGCAGTCGGGACACCCCCAATGAGCAGTTCTTC CATSSRDTPNEQFF
TRBJ1-2 TRBV7-9 NA NA TGTGCCAGCAGCCCAGATACTCGGGACCACTATGGCTACACCTTC CASSPDTRDHYGYTF
TRBJ2-7 TRBV11-2 NA NA TGTGCCAGCAGCTTCAGATCCTACGAGCAGTACTTC CASSFRSYEQYF
TRBJ2-7 TRBV15 NA NA TGTGCCACCATAGGACAAGCCTACGAGCAGTACTTC CATIGQAYEQYF
TRBJ2-7 TRBV5-1 NA NA TGCGCCAGCAGCTTAGGCGGGATAGGGGCCTACGAGCAGTACTTC CASSLGGIGAYEQYF
TRBJ1-1 TRBV10-2 NA NA TGCGCCAGCAGTGATGGGGGAACTGAAGCTTTCTTT CASSDGGTEAFF
TRBJ2-5 TRBV19 TRBD2 NA TGTGCCAGTAGTCCTATCCGCCTCCAGAGCGGGAGGGCCTTCGGGGAGACCCAGTACTTC CASSPIRLQSGRAFGETQYF
TRBJ2-7 TRBV7-2 NA NA TGTGCCAGCAGCTTAACGGGAGCGTACGAGCAGTACTTC CASSLTGAYEQYF
TRBJ2-6 TRBV19 NA NA TGTGCCAGTAGTTATCCCTCGGGGACGGCCCTCTCTGGGGCCAACGTCCTGACTTTC CASSYPSGTALSGANVLTF
TRBJ2-7 TRBV27 NA NA TGTGCCAGCAGTTACGGGACGCCGGACGAGCAGTACTTC CASSYGTPDEQYF
TRBJ1-2 TRBV7-9 NA NA TGTGCCAGCAGGCAGGGGTTACAGGACTATGGCTACACCTTC CASRQGLQDYGYTF
TRBJ1-5 TRBV13 NA NA TGTGCCAGCAGCCGGGGGGACCAGCCCCAGCATTTT CASSRGDQPQHF
TRBJ2-1 TRBV28 TRBD1 NA TGTGCCAGCAGTAAAGACAGGGATGAGCAGTTCTTC CASSKDRDEQFF
TRBJ2-7 TRBV7-9 NA NA TGTGCCAGCAGCAAAGAGCGGCTTCGACCCTACGAGCAGTACTTC CASSKERLRPYEQYF
TRBJ2-7 TRBV28 NA NA TGTGCCAGCAGTGGGGGTAGGAGGGAGCAGTACTTC CASSGGRREQYF
TRBJ1-2 TRBV13 TRBD1 few TGTGCCAGCAGCGGTCACAGGGGTGACTATGGCTACACCTTC CASSGHRGDYGYTF
TRBJ1-5 TRBV4-1 NA NA TGCGCCAGCAGCCAAGTTTCGGGGGGCTCGGATCAGCCCCAGCATTTT CASSQVSGGSDQPQHF
TRBJ2-3 TRBV6-1 TRBD2 NA TGTGCCAGCAGTGAAGTCGGACTAGCGGGAGCAGATACGCAGTATTTT CASSEVGLAGADTQYF
TRBJ2-1 TRBV10-3 NA once TGTGCCATCAGTGCATTGAGCAATGAGCAGTTCTTC CAISALSNEQFF
TRBJ2-3 TRBV19 NA NA TGTGCCACCGGCCGGTCGGTCACAGATACGCAGTATTTT CATGRSVTDTQYF
TRBJ2-7 TRBV18 TRBD2 NA TGTGCCAGCTCACCGAAAGAGCGGGGGCCGGGGGGCTTATTCTCCTACGAGCAGTACTTC CASSPKERGPGGLFSYEQYF
TRBJ2-2 TRBV13 TRBD2 NA TGTGCCAGCAGCACCCGACTAGCGGGAAGAGAAACCGGGGAGCTGTTTTTT CASSTRLAGRETGELFF
TRBJ2-5 TRBV7-9 TRBD2 NA TGTGCCAGCGGGACTAGCGGGAGGGAAGAGACCCAGTACTTC CASGTSGREETQYF
TRBJ1-4 TRBV19 NA NA TGTGCCACCGAAAAGGGACTCGAACTGTTTTTT CATEKGLELFF
TRBJ1-2 TRBV7-3 TRBD1 NA TGTGCCAGCAGCCCACCCAGGGGGGGATTACAGGGCTACACCTTC CASSPPRGGLQGYTF
TRBJ2-3 TRBV7-9 NA once TGTGCCAGCAGCTCAGAGGGAGATACGCAGTATTTT CASSSEGDTQYF
TRBJ2-6 TRBV9 TRBD1 NA TGTGCCAGCAGCCAAGCCAGGGACAGGGGGTCAGGGGCCAACGTCCTGACTTTC CASSQARDRGSGANVLTF
TRBJ2-2 TRBV5-4 NA NA TGTGCCAGCAGCTTCCGGACCACCGTCGTAGGGGAGCTGTTTTTT CASSFRTTVVGELFF
TRBJ1-5 TRBV6-8 TRBD1 NA TGTGCCAGCAGTTATAGGGGACAGGGGGCTCAGAGCAATCAGCCCCAGCATTTT CASSYRGQGAQSNQPQHF
TRBJ1-1 TRBV30 NA few TGTGCCTGGTTGCGGCCGCCCGACACTGAAGCTTTCTTT CAWLRPPDTEAFF
TRBJ2-1 TRBV27 NA NA TGTGCCAGCAGTTTGCGAGACTACAATGAGCAGTTCTTC CASSLRDYNEQFF
TRBJ2-7 TRBV28 TRBD2 once TGTGCCAGCGGGTATACGGGACTAGCGGGGGATTACGAGCAGTACTTC CASGYTGLAGDYEQYF
TRBJ2-1 TRBV19 TRBD2 NA TGTGCCAGTAGTTCCGGACTAGCCCATGAGCAGTTCTTC CASSSGLAHEQFF
TRBJ2-3 TRBV6-5 NA NA TGTGCCAGCAGCCTTAACACAGATACGCAGTATTTT CASSLNTDTQYF
TRBJ1-2 TRBV7-9 TRBD1 NA TGTGCCAGCAGCTTAGAACTGGGACAGGACTATGGCTACACCTTC CASSLELGQDYGYTF
TRBJ2-2 TRBV28 NA NA TGTGCCAGCAGTTTGGGTAATACCGGGGAGCTGTTTTTT CASSLGNTGELFF
TRBJ1-1 TRBV10-3 NA NA TGTGCCATCAGCGGACGGGGGAACACTGAAGCTTTCTTT CAISGRGNTEAFF
TRBJ1-1 TRBV27 NA NA TGTGCCAGTACCTCTGGACAGTCGAACACTGAAGCTTTCTTT CASTSGQSNTEAFF
TRBJ2-1 TRBV27 NA NA TGTGCCAGCAGTTACATGGGAGAGGGTTGGAATGAGCAGTTCTTC CASSYMGEGWNEQFF
TRBJ1-5 TRBV12-1 NA NA TGTGCCAGCAGCCCTCAAGGGGGGGCGAAAGGCAATCAGCCCCAGCATTTT CASSPQGGAKGNQPQHF
TRBJ2-4 TRBV10-3 NA NA TGTGCCATCAGTGAGTCAATATTGATTCAGTACTTC CAISESILIQYF
TRBJ2-7 TRBV7-6 NA NA TGTGCCAGCAGCTCTAGTGGAGGCTACGAGCAGTACTTC CASSSSGGYEQYF
TRBJ2-7 TRBV9 TRBD2 NA TGTGCCAGCAGCCCCGGACTAGCTAACGAGCAGTACTTC CASSPGLANEQYF
TRBJ2-1 TRBV2 TRBD2 NA TGTGCCAGCAGCCGACTAGCGGGAGGGCCCCCCTACAATGAGCAGTTCTTC CASSRLAGGPPYNEQFF
TRBJ2-7 TRBV27 NA NA TGTGCCAGCAGTTTAGGGGTCCCTAGGGACGAGCAGTACTTC CASSLGVPRDEQYF
TRBJ2-1 TRBV7-9 TRBD2 NA TGTGCCAGCAAACTAGCGGGTCTGTACAATGAGCAGTTCTTC CASKLAGLYNEQFF
TRBJ2-5 TRBV7-9 NA NA TGTGCCAGCAGCCCAGATCGGGGGTTGGGGGAGACCCAGTACTTC CASSPDRGLGETQYF
TRBJ1-5 TRBV19 NA NA TGTGCCAGTAGTGCGGCAGGACGCAATCAGCCCCAGCATTTT CASSAAGRNQPQHF
TRBJ2-1 TRBV6-1 NA NA TGTGCCAGCAGTGAAGCAGGGGGCTCCTACAATGAGCAGTTCTTC CASSEAGGSYNEQFF
TRBJ2-7 TRBV6-6 TRBD1 once TGTGCCACCTCCCATTACAGGGGGGAAGGGCAGTACTTC CATSHYRGEGQYF
TRBJ1-4 TRBV7-6 TRBD1 NA TGTGCCAGCAGCTTGACAGGGGGAGAAGAAAAACTGTTTTTT CASSLTGGEEKLFF